This T cell receptor (beta chain) was recorded in a study of blood T cells in healthy people across ages. Turning to this clonotype: Its cognate antigen is unknown.

Primed by a sample-barcoded 5' primer and a J-beta primer mix, a second PCR proceeded for about 6 to 12 cycles. A single record per CDR3 protein comes from TCRdb applying MiXCR to the 5' RACE reads. This sample carries under 2 million distinct CDR3 sequences, about 35% of them seen once, and the ten largest clones take around 11%. V lost 1 base and J 7 bases, leaving 8 bases between the germline ends. The CDR3 extends over 11 amino acids. CDR1 is DFQATT, CDR2 SNEGSKA, per germline (reference sequence). Broader study findings: No conclusive comparison of naive versus antigen-experienced cells was possible with unsorted PBMCs. TCR beta diversity tracked closely with naive T cell percentage.

This chain joins TRBV20-1 and TRBJ2-7; D is unclear. This clonotype was obtained from a woman aged 25-40 years in good health. Material for sequencing was blood. CDR3 in DNA: TGCAGTGCTAGAGCAGAGAGGGAGCAGTACTTC. This sequence encodes CSARAEREQYF.